This TCR beta chain was identified in a study of graft-versus-host responses after intestinal transplantation. Germline V CDR1 and CDR2: LGHNA, YSLEER. The trim removed 3 bases at V and 6 bases at J, leaving 7 bases unmatched. The CDR3 runs 15 residues. The protocol was immunoSEQ multiplex PCR, while the TCRdb copy is restricted to in-frame clones and leaves out a portion. The sample holds tens of thousands of clones; more than 85% are singletons and the top ten take 1.5% to 2.5%. For this clone: The antigen remains unidentified.

The sequenced sample was unstimulated CD8+ T cells sorted from spleen or lymph node cells, obtained before intestinal transplant. This clonotype originated in a human donor who received an intestinal transplant. V is TRBV4-3 and J is TRBJ1-2; 10 bases agree with TRBD1. This CDR3 is CASSQGTGVGDGYTF. DNA of the CDR3: TGCGCCAGCAGCCAGGGGACAGGGGTAGGGGATGGCTACACCTTC.